The sequence of this TCR beta chain was determined in a study of T cells of healthy individuals. V was clipped by 8 bases and J by 6 bases, with 13 bases between them. The CDR3 is 12 residues long. Germline V gene sequence: CDR1 LGHNA, CDR2 YNFKEQ. This clonotype has just a few counts. TCRdb itself ran the 5' RACE reads through MiXCR, one entry per CDR3 protein. The sample contains 100,000 or so distinct CDR3 sequences, 17% of which appear only once. The receptor was derived from a human donor in good health. V and J are TRBV4-2 and TRBJ1-2; tentatively, D is TRBD1 (5 bases). The CDR3 loop is CASGSLGDGYTF. CDR3 sequence (DNA): TGTGCCAGCGGCTCGTTGGGGGATGGCTACACCTTC.